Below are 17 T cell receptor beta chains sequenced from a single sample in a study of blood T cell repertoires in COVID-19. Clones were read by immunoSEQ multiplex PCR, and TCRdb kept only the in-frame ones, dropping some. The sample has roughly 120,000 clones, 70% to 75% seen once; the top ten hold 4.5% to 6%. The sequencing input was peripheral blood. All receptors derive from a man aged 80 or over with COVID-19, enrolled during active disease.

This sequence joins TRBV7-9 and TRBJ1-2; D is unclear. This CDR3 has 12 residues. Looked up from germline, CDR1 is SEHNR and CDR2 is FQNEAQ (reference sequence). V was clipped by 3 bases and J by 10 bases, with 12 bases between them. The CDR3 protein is CASSFPGEPYTF. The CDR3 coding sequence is TGTGCCAGCAGCTTCCCTGGGGAGCCCTACACCTTC.

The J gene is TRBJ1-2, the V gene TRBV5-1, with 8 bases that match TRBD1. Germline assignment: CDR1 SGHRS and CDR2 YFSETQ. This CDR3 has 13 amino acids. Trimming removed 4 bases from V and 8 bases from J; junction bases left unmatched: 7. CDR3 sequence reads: CASSPDRAEGYTF. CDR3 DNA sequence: TGCGCCAGCAGCCCGGACAGGGCGGAAGGCTACACCTTC.

The CDR3 DNA follows: TGTGCCAGCACCCTCCGGGCTAGCGGGAGGTCGGAGGAGCAGTTCTTC. This gives the protein CASTLRASGRSEEQFF. V and J are TRBV28 and TRBJ2-1, with 11 bases that match TRBD2. Germline V lookup: CDR1 MDHEN, CDR2 SYDVKM. The CDR3 is 16 residues long. The V gene end was trimmed by 7 bases and the J gene end by 10 bases; junction bases not matched to a gene: 15.

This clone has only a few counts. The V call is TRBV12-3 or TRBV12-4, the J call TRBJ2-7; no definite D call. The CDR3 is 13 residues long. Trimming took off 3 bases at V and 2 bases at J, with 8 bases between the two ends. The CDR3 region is CASSFHGAYEQYF. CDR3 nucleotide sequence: TGTGCCAGCAGTTTCCACGGAGCCTACGAGCAGTACTTC.

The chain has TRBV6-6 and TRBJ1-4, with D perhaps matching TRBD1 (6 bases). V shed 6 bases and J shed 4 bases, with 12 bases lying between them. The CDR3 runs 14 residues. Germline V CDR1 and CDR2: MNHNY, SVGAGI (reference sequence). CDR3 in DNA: TGTGCCAGCAGCCTACGGACAGTTAATGAAAAACTGTTTTTT. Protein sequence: CASSLRTVNEKLFF.

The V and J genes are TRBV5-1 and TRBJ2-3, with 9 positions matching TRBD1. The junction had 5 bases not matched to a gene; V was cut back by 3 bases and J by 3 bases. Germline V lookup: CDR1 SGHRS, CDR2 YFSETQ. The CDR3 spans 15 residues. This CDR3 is CASSSGQGRTDTQYF. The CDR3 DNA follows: TGCGCCAGCAGCTCTGGACAGGGGAGGACAGATACGCAGTATTTT.

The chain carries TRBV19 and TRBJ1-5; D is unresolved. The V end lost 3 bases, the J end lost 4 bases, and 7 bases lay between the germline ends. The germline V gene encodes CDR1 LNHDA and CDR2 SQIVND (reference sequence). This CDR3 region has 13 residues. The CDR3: CASSIYLNQPQHF. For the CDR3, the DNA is TGTGCCAGTAGTATTTATCTGAATCAGCCCCAGCATTTT.

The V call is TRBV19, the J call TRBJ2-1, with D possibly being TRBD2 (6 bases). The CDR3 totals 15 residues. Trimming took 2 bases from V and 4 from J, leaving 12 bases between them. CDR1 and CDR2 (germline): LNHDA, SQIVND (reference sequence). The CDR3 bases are TGTGCCAGTAGTATATCCGGGAGCGGGTACAATGAGCAGTTCTTC. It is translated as CASSISGSGYNEQFF.

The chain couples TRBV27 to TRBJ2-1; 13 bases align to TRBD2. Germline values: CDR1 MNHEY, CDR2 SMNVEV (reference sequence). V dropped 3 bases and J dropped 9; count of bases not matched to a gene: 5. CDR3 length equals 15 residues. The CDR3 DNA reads TGTGCCAGCAGTTTGGAACTAGCGGGAGGGGGTGAGCAGTTCTTC. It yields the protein CASSLELAGGGEQFF.

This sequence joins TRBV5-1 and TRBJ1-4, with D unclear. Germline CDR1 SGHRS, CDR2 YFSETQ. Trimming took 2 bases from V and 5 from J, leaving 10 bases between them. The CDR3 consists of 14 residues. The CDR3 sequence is CASSFERSNEKLFF. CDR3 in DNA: TGCGCCAGCAGCTTCGAAAGAAGCAATGAAAAACTGTTTTTT.

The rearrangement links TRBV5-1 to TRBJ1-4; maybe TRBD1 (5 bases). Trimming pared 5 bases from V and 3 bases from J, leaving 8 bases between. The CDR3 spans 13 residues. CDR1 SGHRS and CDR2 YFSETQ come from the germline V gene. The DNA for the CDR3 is TGCGCCAGCAGAGACAGCTCTAATGAAAAACTGTTTTTT. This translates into CASRDSSNEKLFF.

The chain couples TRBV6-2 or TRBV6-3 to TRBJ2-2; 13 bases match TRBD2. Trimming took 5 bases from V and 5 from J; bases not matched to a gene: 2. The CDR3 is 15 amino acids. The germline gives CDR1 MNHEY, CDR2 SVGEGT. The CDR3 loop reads CASSTGLAGTGELFF. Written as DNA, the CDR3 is TGTGCCAGCAGTACGGGACTAGCGGGGACCGGGGAGCTGTTTTTT.

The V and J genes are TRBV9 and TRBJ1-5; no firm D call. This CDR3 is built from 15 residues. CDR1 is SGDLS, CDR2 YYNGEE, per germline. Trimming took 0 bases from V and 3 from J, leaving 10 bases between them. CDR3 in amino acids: CASSVDAQSNQPQHF. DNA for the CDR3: TGTGCCAGCAGCGTAGATGCACAGTCCAATCAGCCCCAGCATTTT.

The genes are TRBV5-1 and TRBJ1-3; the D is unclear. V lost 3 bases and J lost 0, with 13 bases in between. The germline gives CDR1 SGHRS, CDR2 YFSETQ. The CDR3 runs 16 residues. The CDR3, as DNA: TGCGCCAGCAGCTACGCGACAACCAGCTCTGGAAACACCATATATTTT. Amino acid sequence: CASSYATTSSGNTIYF.

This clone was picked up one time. CDR3 in DNA: TGTGCCAGCAGTGCTTCGGGACAGGCCCAGAGCTATGGCTACACCTTC. Translating gives CASSASGQAQSYGYTF. The chain couples TRBV6-1 to TRBJ1-2; 8 bases are shared with TRBD1. The ends lost 4 bases at V and 4 bases at J; junction bases unmatched: 11. This CDR3 has 16 residues. The germline gives CDR1 MNHNS, CDR2 SASEGT.

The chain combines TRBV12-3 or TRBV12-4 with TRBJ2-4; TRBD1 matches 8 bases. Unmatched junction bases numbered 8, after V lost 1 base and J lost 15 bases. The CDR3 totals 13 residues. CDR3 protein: CASSLGGQARWYF. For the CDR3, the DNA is TGTGCCAGCAGTTTAGGGGGACAGGCCAGGTGGTACTTC.

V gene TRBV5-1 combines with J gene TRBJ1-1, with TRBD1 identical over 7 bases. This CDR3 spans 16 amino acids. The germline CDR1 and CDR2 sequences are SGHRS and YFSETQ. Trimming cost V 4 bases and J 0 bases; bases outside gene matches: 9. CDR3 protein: CASSAGQYLMNTEAFF. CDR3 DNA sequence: TGCGCCAGCAGCGCGGGACAGTACCTTATGAACACTGAAGCTTTCTTT.